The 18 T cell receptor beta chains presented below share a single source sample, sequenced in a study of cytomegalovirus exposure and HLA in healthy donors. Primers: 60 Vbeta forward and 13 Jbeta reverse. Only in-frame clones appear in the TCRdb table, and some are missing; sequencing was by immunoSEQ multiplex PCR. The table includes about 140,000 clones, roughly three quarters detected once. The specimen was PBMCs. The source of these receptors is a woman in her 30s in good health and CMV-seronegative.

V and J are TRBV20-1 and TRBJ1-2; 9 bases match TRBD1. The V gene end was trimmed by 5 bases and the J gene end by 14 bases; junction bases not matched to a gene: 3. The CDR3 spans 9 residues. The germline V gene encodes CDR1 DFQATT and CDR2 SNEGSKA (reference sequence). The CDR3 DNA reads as TGCAGTGCTGTGACAGGGGGTACCTTC. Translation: CSAVTGGTF.

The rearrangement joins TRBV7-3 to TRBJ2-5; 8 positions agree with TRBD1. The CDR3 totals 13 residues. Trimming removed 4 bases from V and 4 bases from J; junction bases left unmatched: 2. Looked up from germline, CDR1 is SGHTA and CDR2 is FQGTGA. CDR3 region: CASSSGQGETQYF. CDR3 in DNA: TGTGCCAGCAGCTCTGGACAGGGAGAGACCCAGTACTTC.

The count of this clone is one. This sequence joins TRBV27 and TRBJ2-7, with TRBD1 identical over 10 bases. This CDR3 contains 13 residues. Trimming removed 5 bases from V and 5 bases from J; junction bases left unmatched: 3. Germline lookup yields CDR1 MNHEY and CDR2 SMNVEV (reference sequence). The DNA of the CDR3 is TGTGCCAGCAGTCCGACAGGGGGCGACGAGCAGTACTTC. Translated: CASSPTGGDEQYF.

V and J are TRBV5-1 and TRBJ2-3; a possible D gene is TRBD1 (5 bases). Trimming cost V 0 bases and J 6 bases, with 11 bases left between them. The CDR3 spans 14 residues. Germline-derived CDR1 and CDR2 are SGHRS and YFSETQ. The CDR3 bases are TGCGCCAGCAGCTTGGCCCTGACAGAGGATACGCAGTATTTT. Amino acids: CASSLALTEDTQYF.

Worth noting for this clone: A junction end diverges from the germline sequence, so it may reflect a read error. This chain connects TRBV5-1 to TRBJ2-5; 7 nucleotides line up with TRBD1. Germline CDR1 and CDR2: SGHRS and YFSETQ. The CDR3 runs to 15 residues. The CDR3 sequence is CASSSNRGDQETQYF. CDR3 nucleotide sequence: TGCGCCAGCAGCTCCAACAGGGGTGACCAGGAGACCCAGTACTTC.

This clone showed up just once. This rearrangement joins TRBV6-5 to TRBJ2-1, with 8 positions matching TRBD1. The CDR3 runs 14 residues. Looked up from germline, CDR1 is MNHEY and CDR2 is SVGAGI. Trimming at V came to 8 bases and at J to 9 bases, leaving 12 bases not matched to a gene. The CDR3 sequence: CASLGTGGLSEQFF. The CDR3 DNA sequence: TGTGCCAGCCTCGGGACAGGAGGGTTAAGTGAGCAGTTCTTC.

The DNA of the CDR3 is TGCGCCAGCAGCTTGGGAACAGGGGGAACCGGGGAGCTGTTTTTT. It codes for CASSLGTGGTGELFF. The rearrangement uses TRBV5-1 and TRBJ2-2; 8 nucleotides agree with TRBD1. Germline V CDR1 and CDR2: SGHRS, YFSETQ. This CDR3 is built from 15 residues. After removal of 0 bases from V and 5 bases from J, the junction contained 3 bases not matched to a gene.

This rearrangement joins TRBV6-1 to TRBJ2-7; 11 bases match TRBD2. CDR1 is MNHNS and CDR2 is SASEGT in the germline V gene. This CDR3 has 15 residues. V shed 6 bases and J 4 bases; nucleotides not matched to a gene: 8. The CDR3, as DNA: TGTGCCAGCAGGCCAACTAGCGGGAGCCCTTACGAGCAGTACTTC. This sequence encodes CASRPTSGSPYEQYF.

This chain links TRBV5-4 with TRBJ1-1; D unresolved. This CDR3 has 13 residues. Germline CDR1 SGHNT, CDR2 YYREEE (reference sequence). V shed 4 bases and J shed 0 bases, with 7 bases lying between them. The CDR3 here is CASSGHMNTEAFF. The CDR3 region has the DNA TGTGCCAGCAGCGGGCATATGAACACTGAAGCTTTCTTT.

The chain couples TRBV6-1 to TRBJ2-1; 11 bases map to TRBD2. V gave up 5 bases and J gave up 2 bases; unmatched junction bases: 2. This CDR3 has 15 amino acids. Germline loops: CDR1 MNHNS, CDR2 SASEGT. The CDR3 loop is CASSSTSGTYNEQFF. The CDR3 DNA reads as TGTGCCAGCAGTTCGACTAGCGGGACCTACAATGAGCAGTTCTTC.

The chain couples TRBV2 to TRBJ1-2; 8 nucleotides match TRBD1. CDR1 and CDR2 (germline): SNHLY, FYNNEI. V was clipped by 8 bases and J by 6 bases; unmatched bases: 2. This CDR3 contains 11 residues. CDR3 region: CASGTGDGYTF. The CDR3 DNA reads TGTGCCAGCGGGACAGGCGATGGCTACACCTTC.

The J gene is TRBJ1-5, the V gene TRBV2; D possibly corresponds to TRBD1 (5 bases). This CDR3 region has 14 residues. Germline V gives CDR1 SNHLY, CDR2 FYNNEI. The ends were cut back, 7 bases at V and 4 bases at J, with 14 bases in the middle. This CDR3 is CASTQQEPNQPQHF. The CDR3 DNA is TGTGCCAGCACCCAACAGGAGCCTAATCAGCCCCAGCATTTT.

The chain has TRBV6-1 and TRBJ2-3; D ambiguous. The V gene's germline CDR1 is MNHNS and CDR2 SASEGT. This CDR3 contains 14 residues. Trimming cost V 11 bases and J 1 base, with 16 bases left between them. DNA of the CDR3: TGTGCCGCGGAGCCCACCCCAGGCACAGATACGCAGTATTTT. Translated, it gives CAAEPTPGTDTQYF.

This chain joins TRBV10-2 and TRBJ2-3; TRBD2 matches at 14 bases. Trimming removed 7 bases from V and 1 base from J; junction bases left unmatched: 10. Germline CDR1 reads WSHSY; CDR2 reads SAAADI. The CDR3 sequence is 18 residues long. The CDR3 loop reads CASMRLAGGERGTDTQYF. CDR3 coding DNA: TGCGCCAGCATGAGACTAGCGGGAGGGGAAAGGGGCACAGATACGCAGTATTTT.

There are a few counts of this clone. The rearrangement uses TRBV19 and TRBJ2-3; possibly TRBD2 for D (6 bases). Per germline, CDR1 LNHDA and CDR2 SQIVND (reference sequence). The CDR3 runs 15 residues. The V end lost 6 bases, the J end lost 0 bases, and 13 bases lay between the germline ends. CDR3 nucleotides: TGTGCCAGTAGGAACGGGGGACCTAGCACAGATACGCAGTATTTT. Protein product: CASRNGGPSTDTQYF.

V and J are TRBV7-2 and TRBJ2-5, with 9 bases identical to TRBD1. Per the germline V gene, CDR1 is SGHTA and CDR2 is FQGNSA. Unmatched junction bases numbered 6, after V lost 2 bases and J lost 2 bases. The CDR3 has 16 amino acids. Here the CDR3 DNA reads TGTGCCAGCAGCTTATCGGACAGGGGAAGACAAGAGACCCAGTACTTC. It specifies CASSLSDRGRQETQYF.

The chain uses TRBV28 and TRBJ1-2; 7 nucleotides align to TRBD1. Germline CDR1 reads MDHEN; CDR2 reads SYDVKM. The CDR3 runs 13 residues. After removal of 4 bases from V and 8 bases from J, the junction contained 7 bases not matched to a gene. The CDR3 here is CASSWYRGLGYTF. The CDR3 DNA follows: TGTGCCAGCAGTTGGTACAGGGGATTAGGCTACACCTTC.

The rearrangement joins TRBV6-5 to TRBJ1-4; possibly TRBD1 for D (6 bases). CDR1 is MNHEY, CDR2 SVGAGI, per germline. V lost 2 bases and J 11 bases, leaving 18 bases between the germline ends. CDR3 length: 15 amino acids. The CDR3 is CASSYPLSDRPKLFF. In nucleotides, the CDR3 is TGTGCCAGCAGTTACCCGCTCTCCGACAGGCCGAAACTGTTTTTT.